This T cell receptor (beta chain) came from a study of Ad26.COV2.S vaccination and SARS-CoV-2 variants. Noted treatment: some 20 received Ad26.COV2.S at low or high dose, single or two shots; several received placebo; per-sample allocation not given. Day 63 after the first injection of vaccine or placebo was the sampling time. Sequencing was performed with immunoSEQ multiplex PCR; in TCRdb, only in-frame clones are kept and a portion is missing. This repertoire shows approximately 340,000 clones, approximately 84% found once; its top ten account for 3.3%. Comment on this clone: Other DNA sequences in the same sample also yield this CDR3.

Trimming took 5 bases from V and 0 from J, leaving 7 bases between them. The CDR3 is 13 residues long. The sequenced sample was peripheral blood, obtained in a trial of Ad26.COV2.S vaccine versus placebo. This chain links TRBV12-3 or TRBV12-4 with TRBJ1-1; D might be TRBD1 (5 bases). The TCR comes from a person aged 18 to 65 who received the Ad26.COV2.S COVID-19 vaccine or a placebo. The CDR3 region has the DNA TGTGCCAGCAGTCGACAGCTGAACACTGAAGCTTTCTTT. It is translated as CASSRQLNTEAFF.